A selection of T cell receptor beta chains follows, all from one sample in a study of cytomegalovirus exposure and HLA in healthy donors. Libraries were prepared by immunoSEQ multiplex PCR; TCRdb keeps only in-frame clonotypes and omits some of them. This sample has 75,000 or so clones, with 60% to 80% found just once. The specimen was PBMCs. These receptors were obtained from a woman aged 25 to 39 in good health and CMV-seropositive. CDR3s include the opening cysteine and the closing phenylalanine or tryptophan. A D gene is named only where the DNA matches it firmly. Not every row has a clone size; where given, it reads once, few, many or a size class.

j_call d_call v_call clone_size cdr3_aa cdr3_nt
TRBJ2-5 TRBD1 TRBV2 . CASKDQGALRETQYF TGTGCCAGCAAAGATCAGGGGGCGCTCCGAGAGACCCAGTACTTC
TRBJ2-5 . TRBV10-3 . CAISERETQYF TGTGCCATCAGTGAGCGGGAGACCCAGTACTTC
TRBJ2-5 . TRBV18 . CASSLPWGISETQYF TGTGCCAGCTCCCTCCCTTGGGGCATATCGGAGACCCAGTACTTC
TRBJ2-5 . TRBV5-1 . CASSLGGTQETQYF TGCGCCAGCAGCTTGGGTGGCACCCAAGAGACCCAGTACTTC
TRBJ2-2 . TRBV27 . CASNTLNTGELFF TGTGCCAGCAATACTTTAAACACCGGGGAGCTGTTTTTT
TRBJ2-7 . TRBV4-1 . CASSQETGINLEQYF TGCGCCAGCAGCCAGGAGACCGGGATAAACCTGGAGCAGTACTTC
TRBJ2-1 . TRBV29-1 . CSVERGGNEQFF TGCAGCGTTGAGAGGGGGGGGAATGAGCAGTTCTTC
TRBJ2-3 . TRBV29-1 . CSVRGGFTDTQYF TGCAGCGTGAGAGGGGGTTTCACAGATACGCAGTATTTT
TRBJ1-1 . TRBV5-6 once CASSSIGTEAFF TGTGCCAGCAGCTCAATCGGCACTGAAGCTTTCTTT
TRBJ1-2 TRBD1 TRBV6-5 . CASSSRQGRNGYTF TGTGCCAGCAGTTCCAGACAGGGTCGGAATGGCTACACCTTC
TRBJ2-7 TRBD2 TRBV5-1 . CASSSNSGRVYYEQYF TGCGCCAGCAGCTCAAATAGCGGGAGGGTCTACTACGAGCAGTACTTC
TRBJ2-7 . TRBV28 . CASKPPGGRGYEQYF TGTGCCAGCAAACCACCGGGCGGCAGGGGCTACGAGCAGTACTTC
TRBJ2-7 TRBD2 TRBV10-1 . CSSSENGAGPEQYF TGCTCGAGCAGTGAAAATGGAGCGGGGCCCGAGCAGTACTTC
TRBJ2-1 . TRBV7-6 . CASSSLGHRSSSYNEQFF TGTGCCAGCAGCTCCCTTGGCCACCGTAGCAGCTCCTACAATGAGCAGTTCTTC
TRBJ2-6 . TRBV9 few CASSKDSHSGANVLTF TGTGCCAGCAGCAAAGACAGCCACTCTGGGGCCAACGTCCTGACTTTC
TRBJ1-2 TRBD1 TRBV18 . CASRNTGDYGYTF TGTGCCAGCAGAAATACAGGGGACTATGGCTACACCTTC
TRBJ2-5 TRBD1 TRBV7-9 . CASSGRGRKETQYF TGTGCCAGCAGCGGCAGGGGGCGTAAAGAGACCCAGTACTTC
TRBJ1-1 TRBD1 TRBV7-2 . CASGQGKNTEAFF TGTGCCAGCGGACAGGGGAAGAACACTGAAGCTTTCTTT
TRBJ2-5 . TRBV6-6 few CASTLGRVGETQYF TGTGCCAGCACCCTTGGCAGGGTGGGAGAGACCCAGTACTTC
TRBJ2-1 . TRBV28 few CASSLSSGNEQFF TGTGCCAGCAGTTTAAGTAGCGGCAATGAGCAGTTCTTC
TRBJ1-5 . TRBV2 . CASSRGGRSQPQHF TGTGCCAGCAGCCGCGGGGGGCGAAGTCAGCCCCAGCATTTT
TRBJ1-2 . TRBV28 . CASSFEGVFNYGYTF TGTGCCAGCAGCTTTGAGGGGGTCTTTAACTATGGCTACACCTTC
TRBJ2-7 . TRBV2 . CASGLAYEQYF TGTGCCAGCGGGCTTGCCTACGAGCAGTACTTC
TRBJ2-1 TRBD2 TRBV4-2 . CASSQETSSGSYEQFF TGTGCCAGCAGCCAAGAGACATCTAGCGGGAGCTATGAGCAGTTCTTC
TRBJ1-1 . TRBV7-2 . CASSSRPKLNTEAFF TGTGCCAGCAGCTCTAGACCGAAATTGAACACTGAAGCTTTCTTT
TRBJ1-1 . TRBV2 few CASTSVLANTEAFF TGTGCCAGCACGTCAGTGCTAGCGAACACTGAAGCTTTCTTT
TRBJ1-2 . TRBV10-3 . CAISVDSFGYTF TGTGCCATCAGCGTCGATAGCTTCGGCTACACCTTC
TRBJ2-7 TRBD2 TRBV6-1 few CASTLDRGGVNEQYF TGTGCCAGCACCCTAGACCGCGGGGGAGTCAACGAGCAGTACTTC
TRBJ2-7 . TRBV30 once CAWSPDRTQYF TGTGCCTGGAGTCCCGACAGAACGCAGTACTTC
TRBJ2-5 . TRBV25-1 . CASRYREEETQYF TGTGCCAGCAGATACAGGGAAGAAGAGACCCAGTACTTC
TRBJ2-5 . TRBV20-1 . CSARSRETQYF TGCAGTGCTAGGTCGCGTGAGACCCAGTACTTC
TRBJ2-7 . TRBV5-6 . CASSLRRGRYEQYF TGTGCCAGCAGCTTGCGGAGGGGCCGCTACGAGCAGTACTTC
TRBJ1-1 TRBD1 TRBV14 . CASSHPLGQGDTEAFF TGTGCCAGCAGCCACCCTTTGGGACAGGGTGACACTGAAGCTTTCTTT
TRBJ2-3 . TRBV5-1 . CASSWGSAGRTDTQYF TGCGCCAGCAGCTGGGGGTCCGCGGGACGCACAGATACGCAGTATTTT
TRBJ1-2 TRBD1 TRBV30 . CAWSVPTGGIGYTF TGTGCCTGGAGTGTCCCCACAGGGGGCATTGGCTACACCTTC
TRBJ2-7 TRBD2 TRBV29-1 . CSVSAGGSYEQYF TGCAGCGTGTCGGCGGGAGGGTCGTACGAGCAGTACTTC
TRBJ2-5 . TRBV7-9 . CASSFVGSGTQYF TGTGCCAGCAGTTTTGTAGGATCGGGGACCCAGTACTTC
TRBJ2-3 . TRBV15 once CATSRGVGDTQYF TGTGCCACCAGCAGGGGAGTGGGAGATACGCAGTATTTT
TRBJ1-1 TRBD1 TRBV5-1 . CASSRDRAGTEAFF TGCGCCAGCAGCCGTGACAGGGCGGGTACTGAAGCTTTCTTT
TRBJ2-7 TRBD2 TRBV4-2 . CASSQEASGPYEQYF TGTGCCAGCAGCCAAGAGGCTAGCGGACCCTACGAGCAGTACTTC
TRBJ1-1 TRBD1 TRBV6-5 few CASSPGQFGGTEAFF TGTGCCAGCAGCCCGGGACAGTTCGGGGGCACTGAAGCTTTCTTT